This T cell receptor (beta chain) was captured in a study of control samples from healthy donors and cancer patients. Per the germline V gene, CDR1 is MRHNA and CDR2 is SNTAGT. V lost 6 bases to trimming and J lost 8 bases, with 19 bases between them. The CDR3 consists of 14 residues. The assay was immunoSEQ multiplex PCR, and TCRdb's table has in-frame clones only and misses some. The data hold about 140,000 clones, with under 90% observed a single time. This clone has a single count. The TCR originated in a man aged 30-40 years in good health. The genes are TRBV6-4 and TRBJ1-2; D is uncertain. The sequencing sample was made of blood. CDR3 sequence reads: CASSGMGGSQGYTF. The CDR3 DNA follows: TGTGCCAGCAGCGGAATGGGCGGCTCTCAAGGCTACACCTTC.